Listed below are T cell receptor beta chains from one sample, sequenced in a study of tumor-infiltrating lymphocytes in localized non-small cell lung cancer. Method: immunoSEQ multiplex PCR; TCRdb's copy keeps in-frame clones and lacks some. The sample lists tens of thousands of clones, roughly 88% occurring once. Source material: lung tumor tissue. These receptors came from a human donor with non-small cell lung cancer. Both conserved end residues are part of each CDR3. The order of the fields is V gene, J gene, D gene, clone size, CDR3 protein, CDR3 DNA. The D gene is left open where the match is weak. Clone size is not always given. Where it is, it says once, few, many or a class for expanded clones.

TRBV10-3	TRBJ1-1	NA	NA	CAIKSQGTYGEAFF	TGTGCCATCAAATCACAGGGCACCTACGGTGAAGCTTTCTTT
TRBV10-3	TRBJ2-7	NA	NA	CAISRSTGYEQYF	TGTGCCATCAGCCGGTCGACAGGCTACGAGCAGTACTTC
TRBV4-3	TRBJ1-6	NA	NA	CASSQDIDSPLHF	TGCGCCAGCAGCCAAGATATTGATTCACCCCTCCACTTT
TRBV5-1	TRBJ1-2	TRBD1	once	CASSLGQGGYGYTF	TGCGCCAGCAGCTTGGGACAGGGGGGCTATGGCTACACCTTC
TRBV15	TRBJ2-5	NA	once	CATSNVQPQETQYF	TGTGCCACCAGCAACGTACAGCCCCAAGAGACCCAGTACTTC
TRBV19	TRBJ1-1	NA	NA	CASRPTAKNTEAFF	TGTGCCAGTAGGCCGACGGCTAAGAACACTGAAGCTTTCTTT
TRBV7-9	TRBJ1-2	TRBD1	NA	CASSLGLGQGDGYTF	TGTGCCAGCAGCTTAGGACTTGGACAGGGGGATGGCTACACCTTC
TRBV10-3	TRBJ1-2	TRBD1	NA	CAIKGQGSNYGYTF	TGTGCCATCAAAGGACAGGGCTCCAACTATGGCTACACCTTC
TRBV7-2	TRBJ2-7	NA	NA	CASSRRGYEQYF	TGTGCCAGCAGCCGAAGAGGCTACGAGCAGTACTTC
TRBV5-6	TRBJ2-1	NA	NA	CASSLYFTNEQFF	TGTGCCAGCAGCTTGTATTTCACCAATGAGCAGTTCTTC
TRBV6-6	TRBJ1-2	NA	NA	CASITSRGGYGYTF	TGTGCCAGCATAACCTCCAGGGGCGGCTATGGCTACACCTTC
TRBV7-9	TRBJ1-3	NA	NA	CASSLQAGNTIYF	TGTGCCAGCAGCTTACAGGCTGGAAACACCATATATTTT
TRBV19	TRBJ1-2	TRBD1	NA	CASSPRTGANYGYTF	TGTGCCAGTAGTCCTCGGACAGGTGCTAACTATGGCTACACCTTC
TRBV7-2	TRBJ2-7	NA	NA	CASSLSTRGTYEQYF	TGTGCCAGCAGCTTATCTACGCGGGGCACCTACGAGCAGTACTTC
TRBV6-1	TRBJ2-7	TRBD1	once	CASSELTGVGYEQYF	TGTGCCAGCAGTGAACTGACAGGGGTTGGTTACGAGCAGTACTTC
TRBV5-6	TRBJ1-2	TRBD1	NA	CASSLRGPGYGYTF	TGTGCCAGCAGCTTAAGGGGGCCAGGCTATGGCTACACCTTC
TRBV6-1	TRBJ2-7	TRBD2	NA	CASSAPGGRADSYEQYF	TGTGCCAGCAGTGCTCCCGGTGGGAGGGCGGACTCCTACGAGCAGTACTTC
TRBV4-3	TRBJ1-6	TRBD1	NA	CASSQEATGGSSPLHF	TGCGCCAGCAGCCAAGAAGCGACAGGGGGCAGTTCACCCCTCCACTTT